The TCR beta chain described here comes from a study of shared T cell receptors in the human thymus. V lost 1 base to trimming and J lost 2 bases; unmatched junction nucleotides: 11. The germline V gene encodes CDR1 SQVTM and CDR2 ANQGSEA. The CDR3 has 17 residues. Repertoires were generated with immunoSEQ multiplex PCR, while TCRdb's copy carries only in-frame clones and drops some. This repertoire shows roughly 550,000 clones, around 78% found once; its top ten account for around 0.012%. Separately, the same data were catalogued under a study of human thymus T cells. That work contributes: Healthy Finnish infants undergoing corrective surgery for congenital heart defects were the donors. Surgeons resected thymus tissue during corrective heart surgery. Thymic and blood repertoires showed apparently biased V and J gene usage. The related literature has documented a marked overlap of thymic repertoires among unrelated individuals.

The sequenced sample was thymocytes. The rearrangement joins TRBV29-1 to TRBJ2-3; 8 nucleotides match TRBD2. The receptor's source is a boy younger than two with a congenital heart defect. In DNA form, the CDR3 reads TGCAGCGTTGAAGGGTTTCGCGGGAGGAGGGCCACAGATACGCAGTATTTT. This translates into CSVEGFRGRRATDTQYF.